This T cell receptor (beta chain) was observed in a study of vaccination and CD4 T cells after COVID-19. Overall study: PCR on nasal swabs identified SARS-CoV-2 in convalescent patients, of whom nine were mild and one severe.

An Oncomine TCR Beta short-read assay was used to sequence the DNA from cultured CD4+ T cells. From the PCR reads, TCRdb called clonotypes with MiXCR, one entry per CDR3 protein. The data contain 15,000 to 20,000 distinct CDR3 sequences, roughly three quarters of them seen just once; the ten biggest clones take up about 15%. As to this clonotype: Its antigen is currently unknown.

The treatment: approximately 9-day PBMC culture with coronavirus spike peptide pools or control peptides (ViraFEST assay). V lost 1 base to trimming and J lost 3 bases; unmatched junction nucleotides: 7. The CDR3 covers 17 residues. Germline loops: CDR1 SGHTA, CDR2 FQGTGA. This rearrangement joins TRBV7-3 to TRBJ2-5, with TRBD2 identical over 11 bases. The sequence derives from a human donor who had recovered from COVID-19. The specimen was CD4+ T cells from blood, cultured in vitro. CDR3 protein: CASSLRGGLAVEETQYF. The CDR3, as DNA: TGTGCCAGCAGCTTAAGGGGGGGACTAGCGGTAGAAGAGACCCAGTACTTC.